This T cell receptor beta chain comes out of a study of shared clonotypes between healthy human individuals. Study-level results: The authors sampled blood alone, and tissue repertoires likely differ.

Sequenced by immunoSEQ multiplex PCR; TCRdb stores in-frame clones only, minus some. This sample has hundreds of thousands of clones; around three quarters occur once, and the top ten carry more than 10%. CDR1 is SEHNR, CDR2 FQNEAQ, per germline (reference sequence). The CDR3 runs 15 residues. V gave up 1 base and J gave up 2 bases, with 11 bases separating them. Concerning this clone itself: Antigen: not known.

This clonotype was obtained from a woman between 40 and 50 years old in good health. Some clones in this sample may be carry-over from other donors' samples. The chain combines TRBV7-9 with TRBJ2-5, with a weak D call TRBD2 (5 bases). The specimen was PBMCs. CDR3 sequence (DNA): TGTGCCAGCAGCTTAGTTAGCGAGAAACAAGAGACCCAGTACTTC. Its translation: CASSLVSEKQETQYF.